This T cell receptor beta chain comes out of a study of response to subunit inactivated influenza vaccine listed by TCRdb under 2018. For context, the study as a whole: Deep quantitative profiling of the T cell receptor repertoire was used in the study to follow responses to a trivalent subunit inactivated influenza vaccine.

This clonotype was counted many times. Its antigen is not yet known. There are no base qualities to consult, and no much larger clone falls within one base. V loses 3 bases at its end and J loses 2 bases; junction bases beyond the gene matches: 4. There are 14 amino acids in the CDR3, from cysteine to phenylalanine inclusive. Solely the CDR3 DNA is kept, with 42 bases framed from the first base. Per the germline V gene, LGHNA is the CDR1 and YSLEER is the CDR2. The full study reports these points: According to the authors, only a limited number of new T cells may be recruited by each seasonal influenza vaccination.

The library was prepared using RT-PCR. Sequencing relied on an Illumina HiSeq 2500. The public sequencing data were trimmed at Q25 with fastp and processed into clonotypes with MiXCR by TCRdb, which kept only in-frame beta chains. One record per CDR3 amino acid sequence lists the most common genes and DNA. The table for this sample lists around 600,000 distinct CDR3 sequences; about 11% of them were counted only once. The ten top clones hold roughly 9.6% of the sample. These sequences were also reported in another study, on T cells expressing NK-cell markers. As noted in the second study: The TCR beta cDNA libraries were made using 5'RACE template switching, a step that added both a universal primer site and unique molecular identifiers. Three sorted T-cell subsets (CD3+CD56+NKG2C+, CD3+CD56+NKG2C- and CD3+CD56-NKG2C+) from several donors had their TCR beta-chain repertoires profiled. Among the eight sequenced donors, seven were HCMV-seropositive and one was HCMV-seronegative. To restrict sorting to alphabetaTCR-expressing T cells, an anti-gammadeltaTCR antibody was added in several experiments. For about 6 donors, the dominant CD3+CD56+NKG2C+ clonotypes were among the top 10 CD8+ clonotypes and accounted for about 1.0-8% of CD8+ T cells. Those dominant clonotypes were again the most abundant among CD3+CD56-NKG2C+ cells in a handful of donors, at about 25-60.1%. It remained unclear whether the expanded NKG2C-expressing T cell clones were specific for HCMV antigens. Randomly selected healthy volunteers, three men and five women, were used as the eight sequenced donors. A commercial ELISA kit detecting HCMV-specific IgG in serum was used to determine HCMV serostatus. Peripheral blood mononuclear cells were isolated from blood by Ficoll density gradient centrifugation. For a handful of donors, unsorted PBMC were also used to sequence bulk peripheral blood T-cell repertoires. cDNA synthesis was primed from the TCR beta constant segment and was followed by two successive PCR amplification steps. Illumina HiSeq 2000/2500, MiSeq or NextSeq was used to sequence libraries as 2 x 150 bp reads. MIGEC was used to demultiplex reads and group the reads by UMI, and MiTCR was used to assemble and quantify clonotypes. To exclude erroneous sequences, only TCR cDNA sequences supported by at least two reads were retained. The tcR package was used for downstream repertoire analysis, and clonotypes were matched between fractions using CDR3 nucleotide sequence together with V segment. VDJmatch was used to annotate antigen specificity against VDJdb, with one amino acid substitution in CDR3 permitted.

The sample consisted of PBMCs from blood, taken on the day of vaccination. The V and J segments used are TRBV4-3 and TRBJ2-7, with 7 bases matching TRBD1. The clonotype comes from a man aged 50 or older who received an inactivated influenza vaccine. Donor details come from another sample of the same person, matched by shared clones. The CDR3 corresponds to CASSQGTDPYEQYF. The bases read TGCGCCAGCAGCCAGGGGACAGATCCCTACGAGCAGTACTTC.